The 24 T cell receptor beta chains given below trace back to one sample, sequenced in a study of blood T cell repertoires in COVID-19. Sequenced by immunoSEQ multiplex PCR; TCRdb stores in-frame clones only, minus some. The repertoire holds around 160,000 clones, with roughly 89% as singletons. The sequenced material came from PBMCs or T cells enriched from blood (not recorded which). The receptor source for this set is a woman aged 45-65 years who had been exposed to COVID-19.

V and J are TRBV6-5 and TRBJ2-4; possible D gene TRBD2, 5 bases. The CDR3 length is 13 residues. CDR1 is MNHEY and CDR2 is SVGAGI in the germline V gene. V shed 2 bases and J shed 7 bases, with 9 bases lying between them. The CDR3 loop reads CASSYRGSNIQYF. CDR3 bases: TGTGCCAGCAGTTACCGGGGATCTAACATTCAGTACTTC.

This chain connects TRBV19 to TRBJ2-1; 9 bases fit TRBD1. V gave up 5 bases and J gave up 7 bases; unmatched junction bases: 12. The CDR3 has 16 amino acids. Germline values: CDR1 LNHDA, CDR2 SQIVND (reference sequence). The CDR3 region is CASSGRGTGKRNEQFF. Written as DNA, the CDR3 is TGTGCCAGTAGTGGCCGAGGGACAGGGAAGAGGAATGAGCAGTTCTTC.

The chain has TRBV20-1 and TRBJ1-2; D not certain. Deletions cut 3 bases from V and 5 bases from J, with 16 bases between. Germline loops: CDR1 DFQATT, CDR2 SNEGSKA (reference sequence). The CDR3 consists of 14 residues. The CDR3 sequence is CSASPSAGGYGYTF. The CDR3 DNA reads as TGCAGTGCTAGTCCTTCGGCGGGTGGGTATGGCTACACCTTC.

V is TRBV6-2 or TRBV6-3 and J is TRBJ2-3; 7 positions match TRBD2. V was clipped by 0 bases and J by 1 base; unmatched bases: 4. Germline CDR1 and CDR2: MNHEY and SVGEGT. The CDR3 has 16 residues. The CDR3 DNA reads TGTGCCAGCAGTTACTCGTCTCGGGGGGGCACAGATACGCAGTATTTT. It yields the protein CASSYSSRGGTDTQYF.

The chain uses TRBV10-2 and TRBJ1-1; possibly TRBD1 for D (5 bases). Trimming took off 11 bases at V and 6 bases at J, with 13 bases between the two ends. Germline V gives CDR1 WSHSY, CDR2 SAAADI. The CDR3 has 11 amino acids. The CDR3 nucleotides are TGCGCCGCGGGATCGGGACCTGAAGCTTTCTTT. Translating it yields CAAGSGPEAFF.

The CDR3 DNA sequence: TGTGCCAGCAGCCCCGAGTCGAGGGGGTGGGGAACCAAAAACATTCAGTACTTC. Translated, it gives CASSPESRGWGTKNIQYF. The chain has TRBV7-2 and TRBJ2-4, with D perhaps TRBD1 (6 bases). The CDR3 runs 18 residues. V dropped 5 bases and J dropped 2 bases, with 22 bases sitting between them. The germline V gene encodes CDR1 SGHTA and CDR2 FQGNSA.

The V and J genes are TRBV4-1 and TRBJ1-5, with TRBD1 as a possible D gene (5 bases). Looked up from germline, CDR1 is MGHRA and CDR2 is YSYEKL. The CDR3 covers 15 residues. The ends were cut back, 0 bases at V and 5 bases at J, with 11 bases in the middle. Here the CDR3 DNA reads TGCGCCAGCAGCCAAGATCGGGGGGGTGATCAGCCCCAGCATTTT. This encodes CASSQDRGGDQPQHF.

This chain links TRBV10-3 with TRBJ2-5; 14 positions agree with TRBD2. The CDR3 covers 14 residues. J was trimmed by 10 bases and V by 6 bases; bases with no gene match: 7. From germline, CDR1 is ENHRY and CDR2 SYGVKD. Here the CDR3 reads CAISSGTSGSFQYF. CDR3 in DNA: TGTGCCATCAGCTCCGGGACTAGCGGGAGTTTCCAGTACTTC.

The genes are TRBV12-3 or TRBV12-4 and TRBJ1-2; D is perhaps TRBD1 (5 bases). V lost 3 bases and J lost 7, with 12 bases in between. The CDR3 contains 13 residues. The CDR3 protein is CASSLQGSGGYTF. CDR3 nucleotide sequence: TGTGCCAGCAGTTTGCAGGGCTCGGGTGGCTACACCTTC.

The V and J genes are TRBV11-3 and TRBJ1-1; D not certain. Germline-derived CDR1 and CDR2 are SGHNT and YENEEA. V lost 2 bases, J lost 8 bases, and 21 bases lay in between. The CDR3 is 16 residues long. The CDR3 nucleotides read TGTGCCAGCAGCTTAATTTCGGTAGAGGGAGATAAGGAAGCTTTCTTT. Translated, it gives CASSLISVEGDKEAFF.

The chain joins TRBV5-4 to TRBJ1-2; D possibly corresponds to TRBD1 (6 bases). Germline V gene lookup returns CDR1 SGHNT and CDR2 YYREEE (reference sequence). The CDR3 has 16 residues. With 2 bases removed from V and 4 bases from J, the gap between germline ends came to 18 bases. The CDR3 region has the DNA TGTGCCAGCAGCTTTGGCCTGACAGGTTCCTTCTATGGCTACACCTTC. Amino acids: CASSFGLTGSFYGYTF.

The chain uses TRBV6-4 and TRBJ1-1, with a tentative D call TRBD1 (6 bases). Germline V CDR1 and CDR2: MRHNA, SNTAGT. Trimming cost V 6 bases and J 1 base, with 9 bases left between them. The CDR3 sequence is 13 residues long. This chain's CDR3 is CASSATGNTEAFF. The CDR3 DNA follows: TGTGCCAGCAGCGCGACAGGGAACACTGAAGCTTTCTTT.

The chain couples TRBV10-3 to TRBJ1-2; TRBD1 matches 7 bases. With V trimmed by 7 bases and J by 4 bases, 9 bases remained unmatched. Germline V gene sequence: CDR1 ENHRY, CDR2 SYGVKD. The CDR3 sequence is 14 residues long. The DNA of the CDR3 is TGTGCCATCACCCACACGGACAGGTTCTATGGCTACACCTTC. Translated: CAITHTDRFYGYTF.

The chain recombines TRBV5-1 with TRBJ2-4; possible D gene TRBD1, 5 bases. The CDR3 has 15 residues. Looked up from germline, CDR1 is SGHRS and CDR2 is YFSETQ. V was cut by 1 base and J by 1 base, with 9 bases left in between. CDR3 DNA: TGCGCCAGCAGCTTGTCGACAGAGGCCAAAAACATTCAGTACTTC. Encoded protein: CASSLSTEAKNIQYF.

The chain uses TRBV7-9 and TRBJ2-5; D is uncertain. The CDR3 length is 13 residues. Germline CDR1 and CDR2: SEHNR and FQNEAQ (reference sequence). Trimming shortened V by 7 bases and J by 2 bases, and 11 bases separated the two germline ends. The CDR3 spells CASTPLEQETQYF. The DNA of the CDR3 is TGTGCCAGCACCCCGCTAGAACAAGAGACCCAGTACTTC.

The V and J genes are TRBV7-6 and TRBJ2-1; D uncertain. Between the trimmed V and J ends, which lost 5 bases and 5 bases, there was a span of 22 bases. The CDR3 is 17 residues long. CDR1 and CDR2 (germline): SGHVS, FNYEAQ. CDR3 bases: TGTGCCAGCAGCCGGAAAGGAGACGACCGAACGAACAATGAGCAGTTCTTC. It codes for CASSRKGDDRTNNEQFF.

The rearrangement joins TRBV3-1 (or the pseudogene TRBV3-2) to TRBJ2-4, with D tentatively TRBD1 (6 bases). The CDR3 covers 17 residues. The germline V gene encodes CDR1 LGHDT and CDR2 YNNKEL (reference sequence). Between the trimmed V and J ends, which lost 1 base and 0 bases, there was a span of 13 bases. The CDR3 spells CASSQGGQGRAKNIQYF. CDR3 sequence (DNA): TGTGCCAGCAGCCAAGGTGGTCAGGGGAGAGCCAAAAACATTCAGTACTTC.

This rearrangement joins TRBV6-4 to TRBJ2-6; D gene ambiguous. Germline V lookup: CDR1 MRHNA, CDR2 SNTAGT. The germline V and J ends were trimmed by 4 bases and 4 bases, with 8 bases remaining between them. This CDR3 has 14 residues. The CDR3 is CASSVGFGANVLTF. Written as DNA, the CDR3 is TGTGCCAGCAGTGTCGGGTTCGGGGCCAACGTCCTGACTTTC.

This rearrangement joins TRBV27 to TRBJ1-6; TRBD1 is a possible D gene (6 bases). The V end was cut by 1 base, the J end by 10 bases, with 11 bases between. Germline V gene data show CDR1 as MNHEY and CDR2 as SMNVEV (reference sequence). The CDR3 spans 14 residues. This chain's CDR3 is CASSLLGAGSPLHF. CDR3 sequence (DNA): TGTGCCAGCAGTTTATTGGGGGCTGGGTCACCCCTCCACTTT.

This clone was observed once. This sequence joins TRBV7-2 and TRBJ2-3, with D perhaps matching TRBD2 (6 bases). Deletions cut 1 base from V and 0 bases from J, with 8 bases between. CDR1 is SGHTA and CDR2 is FQGNSA in the germline V gene. CDR3 length: 15 residues. The CDR3 DNA is TGTGCCAGCAGCTTAGTTGCGGGGAGCACAGATACGCAGTATTTT. It translates to CASSLVAGSTDTQYF.

The chain is built from TRBV27 and TRBJ1-5, with 10 bases fitting TRBD1. This CDR3 has 17 residues. The junction had 8 bases not matched to a gene; V was cut back by 4 bases and J by 2 bases. Germline CDR1 and CDR2: MNHEY and SMNVEV (reference sequence). The chain's CDR3 is CASSSRQGAPGNQPQHF. CDR3 DNA sequence: TGTGCCAGCAGTTCCAGACAGGGGGCGCCGGGCAATCAGCCCCAGCATTTT.

This clone appeared a few times. The rearrangement joins TRBV6-1 to TRBJ2-7; TRBD2 matches 13 bases. The CDR3 consists of 16 residues. CDR1 and CDR2 (germline): MNHNS, SASEGT. The trim removed 3 bases at V and 6 bases at J, leaving 8 bases unmatched. The CDR3 is CASSDIRGLAGAEQYF. CDR3 DNA sequence: TGTGCCAGCAGTGACATCCGTGGACTAGCGGGAGCCGAGCAGTACTTC.

This chain joins TRBV12-3 or TRBV12-4 and TRBJ1-6, with D perhaps matching TRBD1 (5 bases). Trimming removed 6 bases from V and 7 bases from J, with 10 bases in between. The CDR3 extends over 13 amino acids. CDR3 protein: CASSLGGNSPLHF. CDR3 coding DNA: TGTGCCAGCAGCCTGGGGGGAAATTCACCCCTCCACTTT.

The V call is TRBV5-4, the J call TRBJ1-6; tentative D call: TRBD1 (5 bases). The ends were cut back, 3 bases at V and 8 bases at J, with 18 bases in the middle. Germline V gene sequence: CDR1 SGHNT, CDR2 YYREEE (reference sequence). CDR3 length: 16 amino acids. CDR3 sequence: CASSSPGRGGDSPLHF. CDR3 nucleotide sequence: TGTGCCAGCAGCTCTCCGGGCCGAGGAGGGGATTCACCCCTCCACTTT.